A selection of T cell receptor beta chains follows, all from one sample in a study of CD8 T cells in ankylosing spondylitis. TCRdb passed the 5' RACE reads through MiXCR, listing each CDR3 protein once. The sample shows around 150,000 distinct CDR3 sequences, 5.5% to 7.5% of them seen only once. The sample consisted of blood, either unsorted or a sorted T cell fraction (not recorded which). The receptors shown here come from a female donor with ankylosing spondylitis or in good health (not recorded which). The CDR3 runs from the conserved cysteine through the conserved F or W. Fields, in order: J gene, V gene, D gene, clone size, CDR3 protein, CDR3 DNA. The D gene is left open where the match is weak. Where a row states a size, it is once, few, many or the class of an expanded clone; other rows omit it.

TRBJ2-3 TRBV7-2 TRBD2 many CASSLSAGGSTDTQYF TGTGCCAGCAGCTTAAGTGCGGGGGGGAGCACAGATACGCAGTATTTT
TRBJ1-6 TRBV5-1 - - CASSDSSRSYNSPLHF TGCGCCAGCAGCGACTCATCTCGCTCCTATAATTCACCCCTCCACTTT
TRBJ2-1 TRBV2 - few CASSGFGSEQFF TGTGCCAGCAGTGGTTTCGGGAGTGAGCAGTTCTTC
TRBJ1-5 TRBV7-9 - many CASSLERDQPQHF TGTGCCAGCAGCTTAGAAAGGGACCAGCCCCAGCATTTT
TRBJ2-3 TRBV5-1 - many CASSPGTGGSTDTQYF TGCGCCAGCAGCCCCGGTACGGGGGGCAGCACAGATACGCAGTATTTT
TRBJ1-4 TRBV5-4 TRBD1 - CASSLRGTGNEKLFF TGTGCCAGCAGCTTGAGAGGGACAGGGAATGAAAAACTGTTTTTT
TRBJ1-1 TRBV3-1 - many CASSLRAGVNTEAFF TGTGCCAGCAGCTTACGAGCAGGAGTGAACACTGAAGCTTTCTTT
TRBJ2-7 TRBV6-1 - many CASSEAGFSYEQYF TGTGCCAGCAGTGAAGCAGGGTTCTCCTACGAGCAGTACTTC
TRBJ1-2 TRBV28 - many CASSLGPYGYTF TGTGCCAGCAGTTTGGGCCCTTATGGCTACACCTTC
TRBJ2-5 TRBV28 TRBD1 many CASTSDRVDYQETQYF TGTGCCAGCACGTCAGACAGGGTTGACTACCAAGAGACCCAGTACTTC
TRBJ1-5 TRBV12-3/TRBV12-4 - many CASSRGAGQPQHF TGTGCCAGCAGTCGGGGGGCAGGTCAGCCCCAGCATTTT
TRBJ2-1 TRBV27 - few CASSSPGGGTVVSEQFF TGTGCCAGCAGTTCCCCCGGAGGGGGGACAGTTGTTAGTGAGCAGTTCTTC
TRBJ2-1 TRBV19 TRBD2 - CASSPAGGRGEQFF TGTGCCAGTAGTCCAGCGGGGGGGCGGGGTGAGCAGTTCTTC
TRBJ2-3 TRBV6-2/TRBV6-3 TRBD2 many CASIRAGSTDTQYF TGTGCCAGCATCCGAGCGGGAAGCACAGATACGCAGTATTTT
TRBJ1-3 TRBV5-1 - many CASSQDSSGNTIYF TGCGCCAGCAGCCAGGACAGCTCTGGAAACACCATATATTTT
TRBJ1-2 TRBV4-2 - many CASSQGRGGYTF TGTGCCAGCAGCCAAGGGCGAGGTGGCTACACCTTC
TRBJ2-3 TRBV7-2 TRBD1 many CASSRQGSTDTQYF TGTGCCAGCAGCCGACAGGGGAGCACAGATACGCAGTATTTT
TRBJ2-1 TRBV24-1 - many CATSKGGLYSYNEQFF TGTGCCACCAGTAAAGGAGGACTGTACTCCTACAATGAGCAGTTCTTC
TRBJ2-3 TRBV10-3 - many CAISPHGTDTQYF TGTGCCATCAGCCCGCACGGCACAGATACGCAGTATTTT
TRBJ2-1 TRBV6-2/TRBV6-3 TRBD2 many CASSYTGGGARYEQFF TGTGCCAGCAGTTACACAGGCGGGGGGGCAAGGTATGAGCAGTTCTTC
TRBJ2-4 TRBV12-3/TRBV12-4 - many CASSPYGIAKNIQYF TGTGCCAGCAGTCCATACGGGATAGCCAAAAACATTCAGTACTTC
TRBJ2-1 TRBV4-2 - many CASSQAGLGDEQFF TGTGCCAGCAGCCAAGCGGGACTGGGGGATGAGCAGTTCTTC
TRBJ2-1 TRBV20-1 - many CLDLDSYNEQFF TGCCTAGATTTAGACTCCTACAATGAGCAGTTCTTC
TRBJ1-2 TRBV12-3/TRBV12-4 - many CASSSNREYGYTF TGTGCCAGCAGTTCCAACAGGGAGTATGGCTACACCTTC
TRBJ2-2 TRBV25-1 TRBD1 many CASSRTGRMAGELFF TGTGCCAGCAGCAGGACAGGGCGGATGGCCGGGGAGCTGTTTTTT
TRBJ2-4 TRBV3-1 - many CASSREGLAKNIQYF TGTGCCAGCAGCCGCGAGGGGTTAGCCAAAAACATTCAGTACTTC
TRBJ2-3 TRBV29-1 - many CSVVMPAGSTDTQYF TGCAGCGTTGTAATGCCGGCGGGAAGCACAGATACGCAGTATTTT
TRBJ1-1 TRBV12-3/TRBV12-4 TRBD1 many CASSLLTTGVGTEAFF TGTGCCAGCAGTTTACTCACGACAGGGGTGGGCACTGAAGCTTTCTTT
TRBJ1-4 TRBV20-1 TRBD1 few CSARDTRGVDEKLFF TGCAGTGCTAGAGATACCAGGGGGGTGGATGAAAAACTGTTTTTT
TRBJ1-1 TRBV6-2/TRBV6-3 - many CASSYSRGGTGTEAFF TGTGCCAGCAGTTACTCTAGGGGAGGAACGGGGACTGAAGCTTTCTTT
TRBJ1-1 TRBV18 TRBD1 - CASSKTGPNTEAFF TGTGCCAGCTCCAAGACAGGGCCGAACACTGAAGCTTTCTTT
TRBJ1-1 TRBV5-1 - - CASTRGRNNEAFF TGCGCCAGCACCAGGGGAAGAAACAATGAAGCTTTCTTT
TRBJ1-2 TRBV9 - many CASSTYRDPPGYTF TGTGCCAGCAGCACCTACCGGGACCCACCCGGCTACACCTTC
TRBJ1-2 TRBV18 TRBD1 many CASSPRGLQTGGLSGYTF TGTGCCAGCTCTCCCAGGGGCCTCCAGACAGGGGGATTGAGTGGCTACACCTTC
TRBJ1-1 TRBV9 TRBD1 - CASSATGLGEAFF TGTGCCAGCAGCGCGACAGGGTTGGGAGAAGCTTTCTTT
TRBJ2-2 TRBV19 TRBD2 many CASSMGGPGELFF TGTGCCAGTAGTATGGGAGGGCCCGGGGAGCTGTTTTTT
TRBJ1-2 TRBV6-1 TRBD1 - CASSDRQGLVYGYTF TGTGCCAGCAGTGACCGACAGGGGTTGGTCTATGGCTACACCTTC
TRBJ2-3 TRBV12-3/TRBV12-4 TRBD2 many CASTRGAGASGTDTQYF TGTGCCAGCACTCGGGGAGCGGGGGCCTCGGGCACAGATACGCAGTATTTT
TRBJ1-5 TRBV7-4 - many CASSQAGAAYQPQHF TGTGCCAGCAGCCAGGCAGGGGCCGCATATCAGCCCCAGCATTTT
TRBJ1-1 TRBV7-3 - many CASSPQRRTEAFF TGTGCCAGCAGCCCGCAGAGGAGGACTGAAGCTTTCTTT
TRBJ2-2 TRBV29-1 - many CSVGSGAGGELFF TGCAGCGTTGGATCGGGGGCCGGGGGGGAGCTGTTTTTT